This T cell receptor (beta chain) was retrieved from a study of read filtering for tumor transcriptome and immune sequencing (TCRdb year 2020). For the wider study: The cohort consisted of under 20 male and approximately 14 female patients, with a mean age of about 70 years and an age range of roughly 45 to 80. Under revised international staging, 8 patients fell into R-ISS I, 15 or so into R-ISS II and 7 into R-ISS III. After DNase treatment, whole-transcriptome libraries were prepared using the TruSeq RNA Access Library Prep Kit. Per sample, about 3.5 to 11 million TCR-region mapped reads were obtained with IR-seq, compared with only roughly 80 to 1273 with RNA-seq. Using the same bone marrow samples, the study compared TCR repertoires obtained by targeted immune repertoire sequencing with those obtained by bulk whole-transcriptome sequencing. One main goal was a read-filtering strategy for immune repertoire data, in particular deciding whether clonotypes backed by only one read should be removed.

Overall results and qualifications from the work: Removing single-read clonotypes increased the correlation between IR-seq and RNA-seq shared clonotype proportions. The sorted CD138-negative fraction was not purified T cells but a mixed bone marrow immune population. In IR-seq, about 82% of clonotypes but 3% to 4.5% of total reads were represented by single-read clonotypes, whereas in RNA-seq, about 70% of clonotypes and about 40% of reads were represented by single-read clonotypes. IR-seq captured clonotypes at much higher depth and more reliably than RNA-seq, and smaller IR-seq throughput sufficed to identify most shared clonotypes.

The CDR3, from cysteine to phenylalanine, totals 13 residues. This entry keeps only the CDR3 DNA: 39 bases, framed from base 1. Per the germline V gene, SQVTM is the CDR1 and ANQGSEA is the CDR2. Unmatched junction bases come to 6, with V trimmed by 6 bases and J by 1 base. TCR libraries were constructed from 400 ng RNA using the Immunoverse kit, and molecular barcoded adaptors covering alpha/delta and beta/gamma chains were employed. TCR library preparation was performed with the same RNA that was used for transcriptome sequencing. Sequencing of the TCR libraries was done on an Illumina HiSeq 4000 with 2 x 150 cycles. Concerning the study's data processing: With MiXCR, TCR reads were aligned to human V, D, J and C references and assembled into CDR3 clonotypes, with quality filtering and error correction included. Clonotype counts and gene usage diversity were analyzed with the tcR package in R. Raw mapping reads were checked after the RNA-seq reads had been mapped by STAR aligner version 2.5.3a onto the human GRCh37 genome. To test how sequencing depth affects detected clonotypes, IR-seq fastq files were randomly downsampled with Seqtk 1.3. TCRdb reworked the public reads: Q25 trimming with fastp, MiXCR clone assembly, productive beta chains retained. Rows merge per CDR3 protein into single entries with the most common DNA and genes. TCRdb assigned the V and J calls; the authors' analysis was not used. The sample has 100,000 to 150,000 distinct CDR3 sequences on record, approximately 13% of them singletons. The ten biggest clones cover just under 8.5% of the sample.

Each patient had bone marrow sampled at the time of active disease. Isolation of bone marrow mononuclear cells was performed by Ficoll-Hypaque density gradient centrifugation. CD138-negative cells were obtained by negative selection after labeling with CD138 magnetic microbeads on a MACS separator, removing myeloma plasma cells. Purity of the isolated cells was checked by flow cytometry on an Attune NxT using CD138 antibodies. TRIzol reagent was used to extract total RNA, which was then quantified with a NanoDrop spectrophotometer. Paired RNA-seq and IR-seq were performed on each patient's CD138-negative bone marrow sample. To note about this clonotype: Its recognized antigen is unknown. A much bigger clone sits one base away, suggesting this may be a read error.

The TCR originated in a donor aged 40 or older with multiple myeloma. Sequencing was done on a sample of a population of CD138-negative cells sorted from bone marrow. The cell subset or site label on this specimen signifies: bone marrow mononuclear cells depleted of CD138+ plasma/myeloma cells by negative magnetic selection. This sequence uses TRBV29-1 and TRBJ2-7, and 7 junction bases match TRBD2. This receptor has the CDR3 CSVPGGFSYEQYF. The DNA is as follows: TGCAGCGTCCCGGGAGGATTTTCCTACGAGCAGTACTTC.